These T cell receptor beta chains were read from a single sample in a study of Ad26.COV2.S vaccination and SARS-CoV-2 variants. Here immunoSEQ multiplex PCR was the method, and the copy in TCRdb shows in-frame clones only, minus some. The sample carries nearly 400,000 clones, about nine tenths recorded once. The specimen was peripheral blood, collected in a trial of Ad26.COV2.S vaccine versus placebo. The receptor source for this set is a person aged 18-65 years who received the Ad26.COV2.S COVID-19 vaccine or a placebo. The conserved cysteine and the conserved F or W are not part of the CDR3 here.

cdr3_aa,v_call,j_call
ASSGSLAGGPYEQY,TRBV6-4,TRBJ2-7
ASSLMGSNQPQH,TRBV5-5,TRBJ1-5
ASSLAGGGNQPQH,TRBV28,TRBJ1-5
ASSEGLNAGELF,TRBV5-5,TRBJ2-2
ASSLLAGAGTEQY,TRBV7-9,TRBJ2-7
ASSVANTGAKGYT,TRBV9,TRBJ1-2
ASSPYRRGELF,TRBV16,TRBJ2-2
ASSLGTGKNIQY,TRBV5-6,TRBJ2-4
SVEFDSYNEQF,TRBV29-1,TRBJ2-1
ASRPTSGSYEQY,TRBV6-6,TRBJ2-7
ASSRAGGQGAYEQY,TRBV6-6,TRBJ2-7
AWSVQGVRNSPLH,TRBV30,TRBJ1-6
ASSLQGPDTEAF,TRBV7-6,TRBJ1-1
ASSARGVTGSHEQY,TRBV9,TRBJ2-7